These 3 T cell receptor beta chains originate from one sample sequenced in a study of cytomegalovirus exposure and HLA in healthy donors. Primers: 60 Vbeta forward and 13 Jbeta reverse. Produced via immunoSEQ multiplex PCR; TCRdb's table is partial and in-frame only. Of over 140,000 clones listed, almost 85% are singletons. The sample consisted of PBMCs. These receptors all come from a man under 40 in good health and CMV-seropositive.

The chain has TRBV27 and TRBJ1-4; D ambiguous. The germline V gene encodes CDR1 MNHEY and CDR2 SMNVEV (reference sequence). V was pared by 3 bases and J by 7 bases, with 9 bases between. The CDR3 is 13 residues long. The DNA for the CDR3 is TGTGCCAGCAGTTTCCCAGGAGGTGAAAAACTGTTTTTT. This gives the protein CASSFPGGEKLFF.

This sequence joins TRBV5-5 and TRBJ2-7; no reliable D call. The CDR3 consists of 14 residues. The V end was cut by 4 bases, the J end by 5 bases, with 16 bases between. Per the germline V gene, CDR1 is SGHKS and CDR2 is YYEKEE (reference sequence). CDR3 sequence reads: CASSLVVMGHEQYF. The CDR3 coding sequence is TGTGCCAGCAGCCTCGTTGTGATGGGCCACGAGCAGTACTTC.

CDR3 loop: CASSYSLEPDTQYF. CDR3 bases: TGTGCCAGCAGTTACTCGTTAGAGCCAGATACGCAGTATTTT. This chain connects TRBV6-5 to TRBJ2-3; no firm D call. Trimming took 0 bases from V and 4 from J, leaving 8 bases between them. CDR3 length: 14 amino acids. Germline loops: CDR1 MNHEY, CDR2 SVGAGI.